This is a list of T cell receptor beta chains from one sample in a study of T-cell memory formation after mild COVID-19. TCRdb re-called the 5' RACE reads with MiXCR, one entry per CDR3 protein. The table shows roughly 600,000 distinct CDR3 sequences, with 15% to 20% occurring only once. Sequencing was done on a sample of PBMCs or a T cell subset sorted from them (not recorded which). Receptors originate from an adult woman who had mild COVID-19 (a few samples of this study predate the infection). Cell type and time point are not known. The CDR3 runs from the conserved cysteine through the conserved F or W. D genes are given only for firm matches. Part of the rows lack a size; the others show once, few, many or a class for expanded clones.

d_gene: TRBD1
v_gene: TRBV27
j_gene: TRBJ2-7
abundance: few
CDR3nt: TGTGCCAGCAGCGGAGACAGGGCCGCTGGCGAGCAGTACTTC
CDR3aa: CASSGDRAAGEQYF

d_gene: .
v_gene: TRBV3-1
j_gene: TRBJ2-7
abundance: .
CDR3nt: TGTGCCAGCAGCCAAGATCGCACAGACGAGCAGTACTTC
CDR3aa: CASSQDRTDEQYF

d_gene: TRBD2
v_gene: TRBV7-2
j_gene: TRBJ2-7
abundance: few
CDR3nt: TGTGCCAGCAGCTTAGCTAGCGGGAGGGCCGAGCAGTACTTC
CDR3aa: CASSLASGRAEQYF

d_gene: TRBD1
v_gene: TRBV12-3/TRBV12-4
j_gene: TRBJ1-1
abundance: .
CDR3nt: TGTGCCAGCAGACCTACCGGGACAGGGATAAACTACGCTTTCTTT
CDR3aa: CASRPTGTGINYAFF

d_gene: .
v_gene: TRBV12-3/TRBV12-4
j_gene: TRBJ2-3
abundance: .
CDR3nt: TGTGCCAGCAGTCATCAGGGGTACAGCACAGATACGCAGTATTTT
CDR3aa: CASSHQGYSTDTQYF

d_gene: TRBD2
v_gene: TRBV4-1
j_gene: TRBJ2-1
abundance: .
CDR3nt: TGCGCCAGCACACAAGGATTGCGAGCGGGAACCTACAATGAGCAGTTCTTC
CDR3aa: CASTQGLRAGTYNEQFF

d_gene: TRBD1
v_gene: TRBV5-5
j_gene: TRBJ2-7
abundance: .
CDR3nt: TGTGCCAGCAGCATGCGACAGGGGGCCTACGAGCAGTACTTC
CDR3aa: CASSMRQGAYEQYF

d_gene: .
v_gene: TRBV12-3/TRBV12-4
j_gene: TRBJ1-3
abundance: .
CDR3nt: TGTGCCAGCAGCCCGGGTGTGTCTGGAAACACCATATATTTT
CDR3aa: CASSPGVSGNTIYF

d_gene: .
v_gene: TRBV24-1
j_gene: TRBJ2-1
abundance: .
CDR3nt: TGTGCCACCAGTGGGGCCTCCTACAATGAGCAGTTCTTC
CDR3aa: CATSGASYNEQFF

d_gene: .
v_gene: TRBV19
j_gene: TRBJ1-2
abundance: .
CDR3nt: TGTGCCAGTAGTATTTCGGGCAGGCGGAACTATGGCTACACCTTC
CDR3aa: CASSISGRRNYGYTF

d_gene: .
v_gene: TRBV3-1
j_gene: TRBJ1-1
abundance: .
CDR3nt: TGTGCCAGCACCCGAGGAACGGGGACTGAAGCTTTCTTT
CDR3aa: CASTRGTGTEAFF

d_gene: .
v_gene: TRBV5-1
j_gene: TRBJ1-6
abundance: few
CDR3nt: TGCGCCAGCAGCTCGACCCCGGCAGGGCGGACCTATAATTCACCCCTCCACTTT
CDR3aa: CASSSTPAGRTYNSPLHF

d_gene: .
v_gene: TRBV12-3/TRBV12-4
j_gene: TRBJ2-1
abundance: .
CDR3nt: TGTGCCAGCAGTTACGAGGGCCCCTACAATGAGCAGTTCTTC
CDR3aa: CASSYEGPYNEQFF

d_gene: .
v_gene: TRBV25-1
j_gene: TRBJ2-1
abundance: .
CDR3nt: TGTGCCAGCAGTGACGTAACGGCCAGGCTGAATGAGCAGTTCTTC
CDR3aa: CASSDVTARLNEQFF

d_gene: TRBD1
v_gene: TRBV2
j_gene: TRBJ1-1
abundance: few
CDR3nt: TGTGCCAGCAGTGAAGGGGGAGGGGGACAGTTTGAAGCTTTCTTT
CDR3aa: CASSEGGGGQFEAFF

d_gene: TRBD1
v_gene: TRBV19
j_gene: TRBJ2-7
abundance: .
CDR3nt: TGTGCCAGTAGTCAAATGTTCAGGGGGTACGGATACGAGCAGTACTTC
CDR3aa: CASSQMFRGYGYEQYF

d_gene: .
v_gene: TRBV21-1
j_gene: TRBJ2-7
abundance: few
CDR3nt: TGTGCCAGCAGCACGCGACAGGGGCCCTACGAGCAGTACTTC
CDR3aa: CASSTRQGPYEQYF

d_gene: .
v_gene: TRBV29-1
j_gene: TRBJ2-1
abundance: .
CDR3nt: TGCAGCGTTGTGGGGCGCATGCTCTACAATGAGCAGTTCTTC
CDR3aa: CSVVGRMLYNEQFF

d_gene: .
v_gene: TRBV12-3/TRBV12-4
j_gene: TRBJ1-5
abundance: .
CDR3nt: TGTGCCAGCAGCCCTACAGGGCGGTATCAGCCCCAGCATTTT
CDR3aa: CASSPTGRYQPQHF

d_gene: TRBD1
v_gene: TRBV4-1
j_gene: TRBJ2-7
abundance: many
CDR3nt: TGCGCCAGCAGCCAAGGACAGGGGGCCTACGAGCAGTACTTC
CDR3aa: CASSQGQGAYEQYF

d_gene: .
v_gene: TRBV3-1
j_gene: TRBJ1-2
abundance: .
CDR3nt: TGTGCCAGCAGCCATCTGGGCAGGGCGTATGGCTACACCTTC
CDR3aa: CASSHLGRAYGYTF

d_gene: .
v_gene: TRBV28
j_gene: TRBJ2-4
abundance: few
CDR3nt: TGTGCCAGCGGAGGGGGACTAGCCAAAAACATTCAGTACTTC
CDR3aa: CASGGGLAKNIQYF

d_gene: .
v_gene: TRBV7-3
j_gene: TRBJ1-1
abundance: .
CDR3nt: TGTGCCAGCAGCCCATCAGGGAAGGGGGACACTGAAGCTTTCTTT
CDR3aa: CASSPSGKGDTEAFF

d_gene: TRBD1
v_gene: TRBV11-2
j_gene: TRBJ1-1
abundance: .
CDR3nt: TGTGCCAGCAGCCCATACGCTACTACAGGGGGGTGGAACACTGAAGCTTTCTTT
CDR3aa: CASSPYATTGGWNTEAFF

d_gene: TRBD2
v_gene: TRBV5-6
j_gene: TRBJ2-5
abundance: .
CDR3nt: TGTGCCAGCAGCTTGGATCTAGCGGGGGAAGAGACCCAGTACTTC
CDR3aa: CASSLDLAGEETQYF

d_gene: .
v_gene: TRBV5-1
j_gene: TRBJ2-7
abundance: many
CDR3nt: TGCGCCAGCAGCTTGACCCAGGGGTTCTACGAGCAGTACTTC
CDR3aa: CASSLTQGFYEQYF

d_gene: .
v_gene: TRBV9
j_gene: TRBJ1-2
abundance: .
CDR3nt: TGTGCCAGCAGCGAAGGACGGCTCTCTTCCTATGGCTACACCTTC
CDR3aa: CASSEGRLSSYGYTF

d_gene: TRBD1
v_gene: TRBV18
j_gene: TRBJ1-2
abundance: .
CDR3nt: TGTGCCAGCTCATTCAGGGGGCTTGGAGGCTACACCTTC
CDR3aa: CASSFRGLGGYTF

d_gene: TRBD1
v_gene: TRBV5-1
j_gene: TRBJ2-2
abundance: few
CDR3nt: TGCGCCAGCAGCTCCCTACAGGGGGCGAGAACCGGGGAGCTGTTTTTT
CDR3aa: CASSSLQGARTGELFF

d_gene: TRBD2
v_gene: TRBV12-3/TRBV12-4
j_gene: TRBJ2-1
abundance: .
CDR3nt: TGTGCCAGCAGTTCCCCCGGGACTAGCGCCCACAATGAGCAGTTCTTC
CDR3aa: CASSSPGTSAHNEQFF

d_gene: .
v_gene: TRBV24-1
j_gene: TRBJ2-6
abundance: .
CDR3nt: TGTGCCACCAGTACCTCTGGGGCCAACGTCCTGACTTTC
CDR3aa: CATSTSGANVLTF

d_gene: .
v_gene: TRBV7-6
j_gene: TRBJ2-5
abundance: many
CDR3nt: TGTGCCAGCAGCTTACCTGCTGTGGAGACCCAGTACTTC
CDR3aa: CASSLPAVETQYF

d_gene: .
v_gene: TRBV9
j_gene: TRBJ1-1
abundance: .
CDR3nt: TGTGCCAGCACTAAGGACGGGAACACTGAAGCTTTCTTT
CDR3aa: CASTKDGNTEAFF

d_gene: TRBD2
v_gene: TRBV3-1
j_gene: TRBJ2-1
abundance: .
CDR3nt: TGTGCCAGCAGCGACGGGGGGGTAGGGGGTGAGCAGTTCTTC
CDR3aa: CASSDGGVGGEQFF

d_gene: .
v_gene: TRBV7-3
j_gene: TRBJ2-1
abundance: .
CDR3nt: TGTGCCAGCAGCTTACCCCCAGATGATGAGCAGTTCTTC
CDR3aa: CASSLPPDDEQFF

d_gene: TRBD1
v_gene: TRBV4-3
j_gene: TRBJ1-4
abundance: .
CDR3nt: TGCGCCAGCAGCCAAGATGCAGGGGGTTGGGAAAAACTGTTTTTT
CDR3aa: CASSQDAGGWEKLFF

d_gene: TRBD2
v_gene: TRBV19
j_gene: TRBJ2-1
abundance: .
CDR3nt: TGTGCCAGTAACCCCGGGACTAGCGTTTACAATGAGCAGTTCTTC
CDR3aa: CASNPGTSVYNEQFF

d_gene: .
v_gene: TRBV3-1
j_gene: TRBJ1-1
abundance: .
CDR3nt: TGTGCCAGCAGCCCCGCGAAGGGTGAAGCTTTCTTT
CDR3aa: CASSPAKGEAFF

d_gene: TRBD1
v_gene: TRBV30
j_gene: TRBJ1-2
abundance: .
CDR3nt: TGTGCCTGGAGTGGTCAGGGGGCGGAAGGCTACACCTTC
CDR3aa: CAWSGQGAEGYTF

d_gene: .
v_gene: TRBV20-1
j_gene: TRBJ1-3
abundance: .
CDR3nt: TGCAGTGCTAGAGTGCGGTGGAGCTCTGGAAACACCATATATTTT
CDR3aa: CSARVRWSSGNTIYF